The 32 T cell receptor beta chains below were found in one sample sequenced in a study of T-cell reconstitution after alpha-beta-depleted transplantation in children. Preparing the TCRbeta library involved the use of unique molecular identifiers. TCRdb redid the calling of the PCR reads with MiXCR, one entry per CDR3 protein. The sample carries 220,000 or so distinct CDR3 sequences, less than 9% recorded once. Source: PBMCs, mostly from graft donor cells, taken 180 days after TCRalphabeta/CD19-depleted stem cell transplant. Every receptor here comes from a male patient younger than 18 who had a stem cell transplant for acute lymphoblastic leukemia, so the T cells may come from the graft donor.

There are many counts of this clonotype. The V call is TRBV20-1, the J call TRBJ2-7; tentatively, D is TRBD1 or TRBD2 (5 bases each). This CDR3 is 15 amino acids long. V was shortened by 6 bases and J by 0 bases, with 18 bases between the two germline ends. Germline CDR1 is DFQATT and CDR2 is SNEGSKA (reference sequence). The CDR3 loop is CSAAGTSGASYEQYF. As DNA, the CDR3 is TGCAGTGCGGCCGGGACCTCCGGGGCCTCCTACGAGCAGTACTTC.

This clonotype has a count of ten or more. The chain is built from TRBV3-1 and TRBJ1-2; D might be TRBD1 (6 bases). The CDR3 loop spans 15 amino acids. V gave up 5 bases and J gave up 4 bases, with 17 bases separating them. CDR1 and CDR2 (germline): LGHDT, YNNKEL (reference sequence). The DNA for the CDR3 is TGTGCCAGCAGCGGGCTCGACAGGCCTTCCTATGGCTACACCTTC. It translates to CASSGLDRPSYGYTF.

This clonotype was picked up many times. The CDR3 protein is CASRLGTEETQYF. CDR3 DNA sequence: TGTGCCAGCAGGCTAGGGACCGAAGAGACCCAGTACTTC. The chain uses TRBV7-9 and TRBJ2-5; D is perhaps TRBD1 or TRBD2 (5 bases each). The ends were cut back, 6 bases at V and 3 bases at J, with 11 bases in the middle. Germline lookup yields CDR1 SEHNR and CDR2 FQNEAQ (reference sequence). CDR3 size: 13 residues. The whole variable domain, remainder taken from reference TRBV7-9 and TRBJ2-5, is DTGVSQNPRHKITKRGQNVTFRCDPISEHNRLYWYRQTLGQGPEFLTYFQNEAQLEKSRLLSDRFSAERPKGSFSTLEIQRTEQGDSAMYLCASRLGTEETQYFGPGTRLLVL.

In this sample, this clonotype turned up many times. CDR3 in DNA: TGTGCCAGCAGTCACGGGACTAGCGGGAGGGTGTTTGCGTTCTTC. This translates into CASSHGTSGRVFAFF. This chain joins TRBV28 and TRBJ2-1; 16 nucleotides match TRBD2. With V trimmed by 5 bases and J by 15 bases, 10 bases remained unmatched. CDR3 length: 15 amino acids. CDR1 is MDHEN, CDR2 SYDVKM, per germline.

This clonotype was seen at least ten times. The chain recombines TRBV29-1 with TRBJ2-3; a weak D match, TRBD2 (5 bases). This CDR3 contains 14 residues. Germline values: CDR1 SQVTM, CDR2 ANQGSEA. The V gene lost 5 bases and the J gene lost 3 bases, with 15 bases spanning the gap. The CDR3 loop reads CSVLKGETTDTQYF. The CDR3 DNA sequence: TGCAGCGTTTTAAAGGGAGAGACGACAGATACGCAGTATTTT.

In this sample, this clonotype turned up many times. The rearrangement uses TRBV6-1 and TRBJ1-4; 9 nucleotides agree with TRBD1. The CDR3 is made up of 15 amino acids. Germline V gene data show CDR1 as MNHNS and CDR2 as SASEGT. The ends lost 6 bases at V and 2 bases at J; junction bases unmatched: 4. The DNA for the CDR3 is TGTGCCAGCAGGAAAACAGGGGGCACTAATGAAAAACTGTTTTTT. Translation: CASRKTGGTNEKLFF.

Points on this clonotype: Being one base from a much bigger clone, this may be a read error. The chain has TRBV10-3 and TRBJ2-3; D ambiguous. The germline V and J ends were trimmed by 4 bases and 4 bases, with 15 bases remaining between them. There are 15 residues in the CDR3. CDR1 is ENHRY, CDR2 SYGVKD, per germline. The chain's CDR3 is CAISAVRFHPDTQYF. The CDR3 coding sequence is TGTGCCATCAGTGCTGTGAGGTTTCACCCAGATACGCAGTATTTT.

As for this clonotype: A much larger clone sits a single nucleotide away, making a read error possible. The chain couples TRBV11-1 to TRBJ2-3, with a weak D call TRBD2 (6 bases). The CDR3 is made up of 14 amino acids. Germline CDR1 reads SGHAT; CDR2 reads FQDESV (reference sequence). CDR3 nucleotide sequence: TGTGCCAGCCGCTTGGAGGGAGCCACAGATACGCAGTATTTT. Its protein is CASRLEGATDTQYF.

This clonotype has ten or more counts. The chain uses TRBV12-3 or TRBV12-4 and TRBJ1-3; D is unresolved. CDR3 length: 14 residues. The germline V and J ends were trimmed by 6 bases and 0 bases, with 9 bases remaining between them. The CDR3 sequence is CASRGEASGNTIYF. The CDR3 DNA follows: TGTGCCAGCAGGGGAGAGGCCTCTGGAAACACCATATATTTT.

At least ten counts were recorded for this clonotype. The chain links TRBV18 to TRBJ2-4; D is unclear. The CDR3 consists of 14 residues. The germline gives CDR1 KGHSH, CDR2 LQKENI. Trimming took 6 bases from V and 0 from J, leaving 9 bases between them. CDR3 amino acids: CASSGGLAKNIQYF. CDR3 nucleotide sequence: TGTGCCAGCTCGGGTGGATTAGCCAAAAACATTCAGTACTTC.

There are many counts of this clonotype. This chain joins TRBV20-1 and TRBJ2-1; 7 nucleotides line up with TRBD2. Per germline, CDR1 DFQATT and CDR2 SNEGSKA (reference sequence). This CDR3 is built from 12 residues. V shed 3 bases and J 8 bases; nucleotides not matched to a gene: 4. This chain's CDR3 is CSASIAGDEQFF. The CDR3 bases are TGCAGTGCTAGTATTGCGGGGGATGAGCAGTTCTTC.

This clonotype was counted at least ten times. The V call is TRBV4-1, the J call TRBJ2-1; possibly TRBD1 or TRBD2 for D (6 bases each). The CDR3 contains 20 residues. The germline V gene encodes CDR1 MGHRA and CDR2 YSYEKL. Trimming left V 1 base short and J 4 bases short, with 26 bases between. CDR3 loop: CASSQVLRGERPPGYNEQFF. The CDR3 DNA sequence: TGCGCCAGCAGCCAAGTCCTTAGGGGGGAGCGGCCCCCTGGATACAATGAGCAGTTCTTC.

This clonotype was detected ten times or more. J is TRBJ1-1 and V is TRBV11-2, with 7 bases fitting TRBD1. V dropped 5 bases and J dropped 0; count of bases not matched to a gene: 15. CDR1 is SGHAT, CDR2 FQNNGV, per germline. This CDR3 is built from 18 residues. The CDR3, as DNA: TGTGCCAGCAGCCTCAACCCGGGACAGTTTGTGTTGAACACTGAAGCTTTCTTT. Protein: CASSLNPGQFVLNTEAFF.

This clonotype has more than one count but fewer than ten. J is TRBJ1-2 and V is TRBV5-1, with a possible D match to TRBD1 (5 bases). Trimming stripped 0 bases from V and 8 bases from J, with 11 bases between. CDR3 length: 13 residues. The germline CDR1 and CDR2 sequences are SGHRS and YFSETQ. As DNA, the CDR3 is TGCGCCAGCAGCTTGGCCGGGACCTCCGGCTACACCTTC. It encodes CASSLAGTSGYTF.

This clonotype was detected ten times or more. The chain combines TRBV6-2 or TRBV6-3 with TRBJ2-5; 11 bases map to TRBD2. Germline values: CDR1 MNHEY, CDR2 SVGEGT. J gave up 4 bases and V 6 bases, and 16 bases lay outside the gene matches. The CDR3 loop spans 18 amino acids. The CDR3: CASSLGLAAWSVGETQYF. Written as DNA, the CDR3 is TGTGCCAGCAGCCTGGGACTAGCGGCCTGGTCGGTCGGAGAGACCCAGTACTTC.

This clonotype was observed at least ten times. The chain combines TRBV10-3 with TRBJ2-2, with D hard to call. The CDR3 is 14 amino acids. CDR1 and CDR2 from the germline V gene are ENHRY and SYGVKD. V lost 6 bases and J 3 bases, leaving 11 bases between the germline ends. This CDR3 reads CAIRGLGDTGELFF. DNA of the CDR3: TGTGCCATCAGAGGGTTGGGTGACACCGGGGAGCTGTTTTTT.

This clonotype occurred many times. The chain recombines TRBV12-3 or TRBV12-4 with TRBJ2-5, with TRBD1 matching 12 bases. The CDR3 extends over 15 amino acids. After removal of 6 bases from V and 9 bases from J, the junction contained 11 bases not matched to a gene. The CDR3, as DNA: TGTGCCAGCAGCCAGACCGGGACAGGGGGCCAGGCCCAGTACTTC. Translated: CASSQTGTGGQAQYF.

This clonotype was seen repeatedly, ten times or more. This chain connects TRBV7-9 to TRBJ2-7; TRBD1 aligns across 8 bases. V lost 5 bases, J lost 4 bases, and 4 bases stayed unmatched. The CDR3 spans 13 residues. Per the germline V gene, CDR1 is SEHNR and CDR2 is FQNEAQ (reference sequence). The CDR3: CASSQGARYEQYF. For the CDR3, the DNA is TGTGCCAGCAGCCAGGGGGCGCGGTACGAGCAGTACTTC. Drawing the rest from reference TRBV7-9 and TRBJ2-7, the complete variable domain is DTGVSQNPRHKITKRGQNVTFRCDPISEHNRLYWYRQTLGQGPEFLTYFQNEAQLEKSRLLSDRFSAERPKGSFSTLEIQRTEQGDSAMYLCASSQGARYEQYFGPGTRLTVT.

This clonotype was detected many times. This rearrangement joins TRBV29-1 to TRBJ1-4; TRBD1 might be the D (6 bases). The CDR3 extends over 14 amino acids. V was trimmed by 4 bases and J by 9 bases, leaving 18 bases between them. Germline assignment: CDR1 SQVTM and CDR2 ANQGSEA. Here the CDR3 reads CSVVGLGGAKKLFF. In nucleotides, the CDR3 is TGCAGCGTTGTCGGGCTTGGGGGGGCGAAAAAACTGTTTTTT.

This clonotype occurred many times. The chain recombines TRBV29-1 with TRBJ2-7, with 7 bases lining up with TRBD2. CDR1 and CDR2 (germline): SQVTM, ANQGSEA. The CDR3 has 11 residues. V lost 7 bases and J lost 4; bases outside the gene matches: 4. CDR3 amino acids: CSGGREYEQYF. Written as DNA, the CDR3 is TGCAGCGGGGGGAGGGAGTACGAGCAGTACTTC.

This clonotype has ten or more counts. CDR3 nucleotides: TGTGCCACCGTAAGCGGGGGCCTGAACACCGGGGAGCTGTTTTTT. This translates into CATVSGGLNTGELFF. V and J are TRBV15 and TRBJ2-2, with 8 bases identical to TRBD2. Germline V CDR1 and CDR2: LNHNV, YYDKDF (reference sequence). The junction had 6 bases not matched to a gene; V was cut back by 8 bases and J by 1 base. This CDR3 comprises 15 residues. Variable domain in full (rest from reference TRBV15 and TRBJ2-2): DAMVIQNPRYQVTQFGKPVTLSCSQTLNHNVMYWYQQKSSQAPKLLFHYYDKDFNNEADTPDNFQSRRPNTSFCFLDIRSPGLGDTAMYLCATVSGGLNTGELFFGEGSRLTVL.

In its sample, this clonotype was seen many times. The chain carries TRBV7-6 and TRBJ2-5; TRBD2 aligns across 11 bases. V shed 1 base, J shed 4 bases, and the junction held 5 bases outside the gene matches. The CDR3 extends over 16 amino acids. Germline V gene sequence: CDR1 SGHVS, CDR2 FNYEAQ. CDR3 in DNA: TGTGCCAGCAGCTTAGTTAGCGGGAGGGTCGGAGAGACCCAGTACTTC. It encodes CASSLVSGRVGETQYF.

This clonotype was picked up a small number of times. V gene TRBV20-1 combines with J gene TRBJ2-4; D unresolved. Trimming cost V 0 bases and J 0 bases, with 12 bases left between them. Germline V lookup: CDR1 DFQATT, CDR2 SNEGSKA (reference sequence). CDR3 length: 16 amino acids. CDR3 in DNA: TGCAGTGCTAGAGATCTCAGGTCGCTAGCCAAAAACATTCAGTACTTC. It encodes CSARDLRSLAKNIQYF.

This clonotype was seen a single time. It may be a read error: a sequence one base away is much more abundant. The chain employs TRBV27 and TRBJ2-7, with 7 positions matching TRBD2. The CDR3 contains 12 residues. CDR1 and CDR2 from the germline V gene are MNHEY and SMNVEV (reference sequence). Unmatched junction bases numbered 4, after V lost 11 bases and J lost 0 bases. CDR3 amino acids: CAGGGPSYEQYF. For the CDR3, the DNA is TGTGCCGGCGGGGGTCCCTCCTACGAGCAGTACTTC.

This clonotype has ten or more counts. This chain links TRBV18 with TRBJ1-6; a weak D match, TRBD1 (5 bases). The V and J ends lost 3 bases and 4 bases respectively, with 7 bases between them. The CDR3 has 14 amino acids. Germline V lookup: CDR1 KGHSH, CDR2 LQKENI. CDR3 nucleotides: TGTGCCAGCTCACCGGGGCCTTATAATTCACCCCTCCACTTT. This codes for CASSPGPYNSPLHF.

The sample holds many counts of this clonotype. The chain has TRBV19 and TRBJ2-7; D possibly uses TRBD1 or TRBD2 (5 bases each). The ends were cut back, 3 bases at V and 2 bases at J, with 11 bases in the middle. Per germline, CDR1 LNHDA and CDR2 SQIVND (reference sequence). CDR3 size: 14 residues. CDR3 loop: CASSITEGPYEQYF. The CDR3 DNA is TGTGCCAGTAGTATCACCGAGGGGCCCTACGAGCAGTACTTC. Complete variable domain (other parts from reference TRBV19 and TRBJ2-7): DGGITQSPKYLFRKEGQNVTLSCEQNLNHDAMYWYRQDPGQGLRLIYYSQIVNDFQKGDIAEGYSVSREKKESFPLTVTSAQKNPTAFYLCASSITEGPYEQYFGPGTRLTVT.

In this sample, this clonotype turned up many times. This rearrangement joins TRBV12-3 or TRBV12-4 to TRBJ1-2; D is possibly TRBD1 (5 bases). The CDR3 totals 13 residues. The ends were cut back, 5 bases at V and 5 bases at J, with 12 bases in the middle. The CDR3 loop is CASSRGKWYGYTF. CDR3 nucleotide sequence: TGTGCCAGCAGTCGGGGCAAATGGTATGGCTACACCTTC.

Ten or more counts support this clonotype. This sequence joins TRBV10-3 and TRBJ2-1; D is unresolved. Germline CDR1 reads ENHRY; CDR2 reads SYGVKD. This CDR3 has 12 residues. The V and J ends lost 6 bases and 7 bases respectively, with 10 bases between them. CDR3 sequence (DNA): TGTGCCATCAGCGGCCCTAGGAATGAGCAGTTCTTC. Translated: CAISGPRNEQFF.

This clonotype was seen at least ten times. This rearrangement joins TRBV29-1 to TRBJ2-2; D is possibly TRBD1 or TRBD2 (5 bases each). V was trimmed by 1 base and J by 3 bases, leaving 12 bases between them. This CDR3 has 15 amino acids. CDR1 and CDR2 (germline): SQVTM, ANQGSEA. The CDR3 DNA reads as TGCAGCGTTGAAGTGCCGGGACCGTACACCGGGGAGCTGTTTTTT. Translation gives CSVEVPGPYTGELFF.

The sample holds many counts of this clonotype. The chain is built from TRBV13 and TRBJ2-7; the D gene is possibly TRBD2 (5 bases). Germline V CDR1 and CDR2: PRHDT, FYEKMQ (reference sequence). The CDR3 sequence is 13 residues long. The V gene lost 8 bases and the J gene lost 0 bases, with 11 bases spanning the gap. DNA of the CDR3: TGTGCCAGCGGACTGGCCCGCTCCTACGAGCAGTACTTC. This translates into CASGLARSYEQYF.

This clonotype has ten or more counts. J is TRBJ2-2 and V is TRBV7-2, with 9 bases lining up with TRBD1. Germline values: CDR1 SGHTA, CDR2 FQGNSA. J gave up 6 bases and V 5 bases, and 7 bases lay outside the gene matches. The CDR3 has 15 amino acids. The CDR3 loop is CASSPYRGRAGELFF. The CDR3 DNA reads as TGTGCCAGCAGCCCTTACAGGGGGCGGGCCGGGGAGCTGTTTTTT.

Comments on this clonotype: A much larger clone differs from this one at a single base, so this may be a read error. The gene calls are TRBV20-1 and TRBJ2-2; D unresolved. This CDR3 is 12 amino acids long. CDR1 and CDR2 (germline): DFQATT, SNEGSKA (reference sequence). The germline V and J ends were trimmed by 3 bases and 4 bases, with 6 bases remaining between them. CDR3 sequence reads: CSARSGTGELFF. The CDR3 coding sequence is TGCAGTGCTAGGTCTGGCACCGGGGAGCTGTTTTTT.